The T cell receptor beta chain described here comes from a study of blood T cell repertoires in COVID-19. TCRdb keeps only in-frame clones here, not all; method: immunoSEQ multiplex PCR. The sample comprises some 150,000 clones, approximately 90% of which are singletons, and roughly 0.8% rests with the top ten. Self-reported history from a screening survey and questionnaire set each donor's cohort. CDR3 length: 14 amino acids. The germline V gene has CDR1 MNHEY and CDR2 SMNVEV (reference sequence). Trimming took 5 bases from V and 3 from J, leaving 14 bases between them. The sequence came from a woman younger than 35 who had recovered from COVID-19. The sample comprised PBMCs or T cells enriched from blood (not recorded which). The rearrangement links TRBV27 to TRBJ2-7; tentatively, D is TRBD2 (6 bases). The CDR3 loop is CASSNSVGSYEQYF. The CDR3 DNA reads TGTGCCAGCAGTAACAGCGTCGGGAGCTACGAGCAGTACTTC.